What follows are 17 T cell receptor beta chains derived from one specimen sequenced in a study of T cell clonality in common variable immunodeficiency. TCRdb keeps only in-frame clones here, not all; method: immunoSEQ multiplex PCR. This sample carries around 39,000 clones, none of them present only once. Sample: peripheral blood mononuclear cells. The receptors stem from a person aged 18 to 70 in good health.

This clone was detected ten times or more. The DNA ends 3 residues before the CDR3 does, and the rest of the CDR3 is filled in from the germline J gene. J is TRBJ2-1 and V is TRBV6-2 or TRBV6-3; a weak D match, TRBD1 (6 bases). V lost 7 bases and J 9 bases, leaving 10 bases between the germline ends. This CDR3 contains 11 residues. Germline V gene data show CDR1 as MNHEY and CDR2 as SVGEGT. The CDR3 spells CASTQGGEQFF. CDR3 DNA (partial): TGTGCCAGCACACAGGGTGGTGAG.

This clone was seen repeatedly, ten times or more. The read gets to within 3 residues of the CDR3 end, and the germline J gene fills in the rest. The J gene is TRBJ1-2, the V gene TRBV7-9; D gene ambiguous. Deletions cut 6 bases from V and 6 bases from J, with 14 bases between. In germline, CDR1 is SEHNR, CDR2 FQNEAQ (reference sequence). The CDR3 is 13 residues long. CDR3 in amino acids: CASSWTARDGYTF. CDR3 DNA, as far as it was read: TGTGCCAGCAGTTGGACGGCGCGGGATGGC.

This clone was counted many times. The CDR3 end lies 3 residues beyond the end of the read and is filled in from the germline J gene. The chain is built from TRBV14 and TRBJ1-1; TRBD1 might be the D (6 bases). Looked up from germline, CDR1 is SGHDN and CDR2 is FVKESK. The CDR3 consists of 15 residues. V lost 6 bases and J 1 base, leaving 15 bases between the germline ends. The part of the CDR3 DNA that was read is TGTGCCAGCAGTCAAAAACAGGGTCGGAACACTGAA. Protein: CASSQKQGRNTE. The full CDR3 reads CASSQKQGRNTEAFF.

This clone was found many times. The read halts 3 residues ahead of the CDR3 end, with the missing end drawn from the germline J gene. The chain uses TRBV20-1 and TRBJ2-2, with 7 nucleotides matching TRBD2. V dropped 6 bases and J dropped 2; count of bases not matched to a gene: 12. This CDR3 comprises 16 residues. CDR1 DFQATT and CDR2 SNEGSKA come from the germline V gene (reference sequence). This chain's CDR3 is CSAQKSGGLNTGELFF. Partial CDR3 DNA: TGCAGTGCCCAAAAGTCCGGGGGACTAAACACCGGGGAG.

This clone was seen at least ten times. The sequence runs out 3 residues before the end of the CDR3; the remainder is reconstructed from the germline J gene. The rearrangement joins TRBV5-1 to TRBJ2-5; 9 bases are a match to TRBD2. Germline V gives CDR1 SGHRS, CDR2 YFSETQ. The ends lost 0 bases at V and 2 bases at J; junction bases unmatched: 2. The CDR3 runs to 15 residues. The sequenced part of the CDR3 DNA is TGCGCCAGCAGCTTGGCGCGGGGGGGGCAAGAGACC. It specifies CASSLARGGQET. The CDR3 as a whole reads CASSLARGGQETQYF.

This clone was counted at least ten times. Read data end 3 residues before the CDR3 end; the end is taken from the germline J gene. The rearrangement joins TRBV5-4 to TRBJ2-5; TRBD1 agrees at 8 bases. The CDR3 extends over 16 amino acids. Germline CDR1 and CDR2: SGHNT and YYREEE (reference sequence). Trimming removed 2 bases from V and 1 base from J; junction bases left unmatched: 7. CDR3 DNA (partial): TGTGCCAGCAGCTTAGGACAGGGTCGGATCCAAGAGACC. It translates to CASSLGQGRIQET. The full CDR3 reads CASSLGQGRIQETQYF.

This clone was detected many times. The CDR3 bases that were read are TGTGCCAGCAGCGCAAAGGGGACTAGAGCAGATACG. Translation: CASSAKGTRADT. In full, the CDR3 is CASSAKGTRADTQYF. J is TRBJ2-3 and V is TRBV2; 8 bases are shared with TRBD2. The observed sequence ends 3 residues before the CDR3 terminus, with the missing tail filled in from the germline J gene. V shed 6 bases, J shed 4 bases, and the junction held 9 bases outside the gene matches. The CDR3 contains 15 residues. The V gene's germline CDR1 is SNHLY and CDR2 FYNNEI. The whole variable domain, filled in from reference TRBV2 and TRBJ2-3, reads EPEVTQTPSHQVTQMGQEVILRCVPISNHLYFYWYRQILGQKVEFLVSFYNNEISEKSEIFDDQFSVERPDGSNFTLKIRSTKLEDSAMYFCASSAKGTRADTQYFGPGTRLTVL.

This clone was seen many times. The read stops 3 residues short of the end of the CDR3; the missing end is completed from the germline J gene. This sequence joins TRBV18 and TRBJ1-2; D may be TRBD1 (5 bases). This CDR3 is built from 13 residues. Germline V gene sequence: CDR1 KGHSH, CDR2 LQKENI. V lost 6 bases and J 4 bases, leaving 12 bases between the germline ends. Partial CDR3 DNA: TGTGCCAGCTCCTCCAGGGTCGGCTATGGC. Its translation: CASSSRVGYG. The entire CDR3 reads CASSSRVGYGYTF.

This clone was seen repeatedly, ten times or more. The read comes to an end 3 residues before the CDR3 does, leaving the germline J gene to fill in the end. The V gene is TRBV5-1, the J gene TRBJ2-1; 9 bases line up with TRBD1. J was trimmed by 7 bases and V by 0 bases; bases with no gene match: 8. This CDR3 contains 16 residues. Germline loops: CDR1 SGHRS, CDR2 YFSETQ. Incomplete CDR3 DNA: TGCGCCAGCAGCTTGGAGTTACAGGGGGCTGCAAATGAG. This gives the protein CASSLELQGAANE. The complete CDR3 protein is CASSLELQGAANEQFF.

This clone was detected many times. The read comes to an end 3 residues before the CDR3 does, leaving the germline J gene to fill in the end. The rearrangement joins TRBV4-1 to TRBJ1-3; 8 nucleotides match TRBD1. CDR1 is MGHRA, CDR2 YSYEKL, per germline. V gave up 4 bases and J gave up 8 bases; unmatched junction bases: 4. This CDR3 has 13 residues. CDR3 DNA (partial): TGCGCCAGCAGCCTAGGACAGGGTGACACC. Its protein is CASSLGQGDT. The entire CDR3 protein reads CASSLGQGDTIYF.

In this sample, this clone turned up many times. The read terminates 3 residues before the CDR3 end, so the remaining end is supplied by the germline J gene. V gene TRBV5-1 combines with J gene TRBJ1-5; the D is unclear. The germline V gene encodes CDR1 SGHRS and CDR2 YFSETQ. This CDR3 is built from 13 residues. Trimming took off 5 bases at V and 0 bases at J, with 6 bases between the two ends. The CDR3 reads CASSHGSNQPQHF. CDR3 DNA (partial): TGCGCCAGCAGTCACGGTAGCAATCAGCCC.

Details on this clone: The CDR3 extends 3 residues past the end of the read, so its final part is completed from the germline J gene. This chain joins TRBV19 and TRBJ1-1, with 9 bases lining up with TRBD1. The germline V gene has CDR1 LNHDA and CDR2 SQIVND (reference sequence). The length of the CDR3 is 14 residues. V gave up 3 bases and J gave up 4 bases; unmatched junction bases: 3. CDR3 sequence reads: CASSITTGGTEAFF. Incomplete CDR3 DNA: TGTGCCAGTAGTATCACGACAGGGGGCACTGAA. The full variable domain, in which reference TRBV19 and TRBJ1-1 provide the parts outside the CDR3, is DGGITQSPKYLFRKEGQNVTLSCEQNLNHDAMYWYRQDPGQGLRLIYYSQIVNDFQKGDIAEGYSVSREKKESFPLTVTSAQKNPTAFYLCASSITTGGTEAFFGQGTRLTVV.

This clone was detected ten times or more. The read terminates 3 residues before the CDR3 end, so the remaining end is supplied by the germline J gene. The gene calls are TRBV5-1 and TRBJ2-1, with 10 bases that match TRBD1. Germline loops: CDR1 SGHRS, CDR2 YFSETQ. CDR3 length: 15 residues. V was pared by 4 bases and J by 5 bases, with 6 bases of the junction left unmatched. The part of the CDR3 DNA that was read is TGCGCCAGCAGCAAAGGGACAGGGGAGAACAATGAG. Amino acids: CASSKGTGENNE. The CDR3 reads in full as CASSKGTGENNEQFF.

This clone was counted ten times or more. Coverage ceases 3 residues before the CDR3 finishes, and the germline J gene fills in the end. The V call is TRBV7-9, the J call TRBJ2-1; perhaps TRBD2 as D (5 bases). Germline V gene data show CDR1 as SEHNR and CDR2 as FQNEAQ (reference sequence). V lost 1 base and J lost 7, with 8 bases in between. The CDR3 has 13 residues. CDR3 sequence reads: CASSLGAVNEQFF. The sequenced CDR3 bases are TGTGCCAGCAGCTTAGGAGCGGTAAATGAG.

This clone showed up many times. Read sequence stops 3 residues before the CDR3 end, and the germline J gene provides the missing end. This rearrangement joins TRBV20-1 to TRBJ2-1; D uncertain. The germline V and J ends were trimmed by 6 bases and 0 bases, with 3 bases remaining between them. Per germline, CDR1 DFQATT and CDR2 SNEGSKA (reference sequence). CDR3 size: 11 residues. CDR3 DNA, as far as it was read: TGCAGTGCCAGCTCCTACAATGAG. Translating gives CSASSYNE. The full-length CDR3 reads as CSASSYNEQFF.

At least ten counts were recorded for this clone. The CDR3 end is not reached by the read, which stops 3 residues before it; the germline J gene fills it in. V usage is TRBV4-1 and J usage is TRBJ1-5; no reliable D call. From germline, CDR1 is MGHRA and CDR2 YSYEKL. V shed 0 bases and J shed 2 bases, with 8 bases lying between them. The CDR3 totals 15 residues. The CDR3 sequence is CASSQDGQGNQPQHF. Partial CDR3 DNA: TGCGCCAGCAGCCAAGATGGCCAGGGCAATCAGCCC.

This clone was seen ten or more times. The sequence runs out 3 residues before the end of the CDR3; the remainder is reconstructed from the germline J gene. This sequence joins TRBV10-2 and TRBJ2-6; TRBD1 aligns across 7 bases. Germline V CDR1 and CDR2: WSHSY, SAAADI. V lost 6 bases to trimming and J lost 0 bases; unmatched junction nucleotides: 8. This CDR3 comprises 17 residues. The DNA read from the CDR3 is TGCGCCAGCAGCGCCACAGGGGCCAGCTCTGGGGCCAACGTC. Translated: CASSATGASSGANV. The CDR3 reads in full as CASSATGASSGANVLTF.